This T cell receptor beta chain originates from a study of T-cell reconstitution after alpha-beta-depleted transplantation in children. Unique molecular identifiers were incorporated when the TCRbeta library was constructed. TCRdb redid the calling of the PCR reads with MiXCR, one entry per CDR3 protein. The sample lists approximately 300,000 distinct CDR3 sequences; roughly 11% were seen once. V lost 4 bases to trimming and J lost 3 bases, with 16 bases between them. This CDR3 spans 15 amino acids. Germline V gene sequence: CDR1 SQVTM, CDR2 ANQGSEA. This clonotype has ten or more counts. The sequencing here drew on peripheral blood, taken 180 days after TCRalphabeta/CD19-depleted stem cell transplant. The TCR originated in a male patient between 2 and 15 years old who had a stem cell transplant for chronic granulomatous disease, so the T cells may come from the graft donor. The chain uses TRBV29-1 and TRBJ2-1; D is tentatively TRBD1 or TRBD2 (5 bases each). CDR3 DNA: TGCAGCGTTGGGGCCGGGACGGACCTCTACAATGAGCAGTTCTTC. This sequence encodes CSVGAGTDLYNEQFF.